Sequencing of this T cell receptor beta chain was carried out in a study of cytomegalovirus exposure and HLA in healthy donors. Germline V lookup: CDR1 LNHDA, CDR2 SQIVND (reference sequence). The CDR3 covers 13 residues. PCR involved 60 Vbeta and 13 Jbeta primers. Here immunoSEQ multiplex PCR was the method, and the copy in TCRdb shows in-frame clones only, minus some. Here the sample spans roughly 99,000 clones, over 75% being singletons. Regarding this clone: Relative to the germline gene, one junction end is altered; a read error may explain this.

The sample taken for sequencing was PBMCs. The chain has TRBV19 and TRBJ1-2; D is perhaps TRBD1 (6 bases). The sequence derives from a man aged 30 to 45 in good health and CMV-seronegative. The CDR3 protein is CASSIDPLRGLAF. CDR3 bases: TGTGCCAGTAGTATAGACCCCCTCAGGGGATTAGCGTTC.